Each of the 30 T cell receptor beta chains below was sequenced from the same sample in a study of long-term antiretroviral therapy in people with HIV (dated by TCRdb to 2021 to 2024). The immunoSEQ hsTCRB v3.0 assay was used at survey level resolution for TRB variable region sequencing. Imported from immuneACCESS, the table was reduced by TCRdb to in-frame sequences with V and J called. These copies leave out some clones; in studies compared against another copy, an unresolved V gene accounts for under half, and the cause of the remainder is not known. The sample yields approximately 33,000 clones; roughly 88% were counted once. The ten top clones hold 3.8% of the sample. This specimen was unsorted PBMCs, taken 0.8 years before starting antiretroviral therapy. These TCRs come from a young man with HIV.

J is TRBJ1-2 and V is TRBV5-5; D uncertain. Trimming shortened V by 2 bases and J by 4 bases, and 12 bases separated the two germline ends. Germline CDR1 reads SGHKS; CDR2 reads YYEKEE (reference sequence). The CDR3 loop spans 14 amino acids. The CDR3 is CASSFPAASYGYTF. CDR3 DNA: TGTGCCAGCAGCTTCCCGGCCGCGAGCTATGGCTACACCTTC.

This rearrangement joins TRBV7-2 to TRBJ2-7, with 9 bases lining up with TRBD1. Per the germline V gene, CDR1 is SGHTA and CDR2 is FQGNSA. With 4 bases clipped from V and 3 bases from J, the junction kept 4 bases outside the gene matches. CDR3 length: 14 amino acids. CDR3 sequence (DNA): TGTGCCAGCAGCTCCTCGGGACAGGGCTACGAGCAGTACTTC. It encodes CASSSSGQGYEQYF.

The chain links TRBV9 to TRBJ2-1; 7 bases map to TRBD2. V gave up 3 bases and J gave up 4 bases; unmatched junction bases: 7. The CDR3 has 15 amino acids. Germline loops: CDR1 SGDLS, CDR2 YYNGEE. CDR3 region: CASSAIAGPYNEQFF. The CDR3 DNA is TGTGCCAGCAGCGCCATAGCGGGCCCGTACAATGAGCAGTTCTTC.

This clone was found a few times. The chain employs TRBV7-6 and TRBJ2-7; 9 bases line up with TRBD1. This CDR3 is built from 14 residues. CDR1 SGHVS and CDR2 FNYEAQ come from the germline V gene. Trimming took 5 bases from V and 6 from J; bases not matched to a gene: 8. The CDR3 region has the DNA TGTGCCAGCAGCCTCGGGACAGGGTACGGCGAGCAGTACTTC. This translates into CASSLGTGYGEQYF.

The rearrangement joins TRBV6-6 to TRBJ1-2; 8 bases fit TRBD1. The CDR3 covers 13 residues. V was pared by 1 base and J by 8 bases, with 3 bases of the junction left unmatched. Germline V gene sequence: CDR1 MNHNY, CDR2 SVGAGI (reference sequence). The CDR3 DNA reads as TGTGCCAGCAGTTACTTGGACAGGGAAGGCTACACCTTC. This encodes CASSYLDREGYTF.

This chain links TRBV19 with TRBJ1-6; TRBD1 aligns across 8 bases. V lost 4 bases, J lost 9 bases, and 20 bases stayed unmatched. The CDR3 sequence is 19 residues long. Germline V lookup: CDR1 LNHDA, CDR2 SQIVND (reference sequence). The CDR3 here is CASSTPPGQAFRRSSPLHF. CDR3 DNA: TGTGCCAGTAGTACCCCCCCGGGACAGGCCTTCCGGAGGAGTTCACCCCTCCACTTT.

For the CDR3, the DNA is TGTGCCAGCAGCCGACAGGGTCCCCACAATGAGCAGTTCTTC. As protein: CASSRQGPHNEQFF. J is TRBJ2-1 and V is TRBV7-2; 7 bases are shared with TRBD1. The germline CDR1 and CDR2 sequences are SGHTA and FQGNSA. The junction had 6 bases not matched to a gene; V was cut back by 5 bases and J by 5 bases. The CDR3 contains 14 residues.

About this clone: Other nucleotide sequences in the sample specify the same CDR3. The chain carries TRBV7-2 and TRBJ2-7; the D gene is possibly TRBD2 (5 bases). Between the trimmed V and J ends, which lost 2 bases and 3 bases, there was a span of 5 bases. This CDR3 is 12 amino acids long. Germline V gene lookup returns CDR1 SGHTA and CDR2 FQGNSA. CDR3 nucleotides: TGTGCCAGCAGCTTAAGCGGCTACGAGCAGTACTTC. This translates into CASSLSGYEQYF.

The genes are TRBV27 and TRBJ2-7, with a tentative D call TRBD1 (7 bases). The CDR3 has 15 amino acids. CDR1 is MNHEY and CDR2 is SMNVEV in the germline V gene (reference sequence). Trimming took off 4 bases at V and 9 bases at J, with 22 bases between the two ends. In DNA form, the CDR3 reads TGTGCCAGCAGTTCAATACAACCTAGGGGGCGGGGGCAGTACTTC. Translating gives CASSSIQPRGRGQYF.

The J gene is TRBJ1-2, the V gene TRBV20-1; 8 nucleotides line up with TRBD1. The germline V gene encodes CDR1 DFQATT and CDR2 SNEGSKA (reference sequence). The CDR3 length is 11 residues. Trimming took 4 bases from V and 8 from J; bases not matched to a gene: 3. The CDR3 protein is CSATGGGGYTF. In DNA, the CDR3 is TGCAGTGCTACAGGGGGCGGGGGCTACACCTTC.

This chain connects TRBV6-6 to TRBJ2-5; a weak D match, TRBD1 (6 bases). There are 12 residues in the CDR3. The germline V gene encodes CDR1 MNHNY and CDR2 SVGAGI (reference sequence). V dropped 8 bases and J dropped 1 base, with 8 bases sitting between them. The CDR3 DNA reads TGTGCCAGCGCAGGGGCCCAAGAGACCCAGTACTTC. Its protein is CASAGAQETQYF.

The rearrangement uses TRBV30 and TRBJ2-1; D possibly corresponds to TRBD1 (6 bases). V lost 3 bases and J lost 13, with 16 bases in between. Germline lookup yields CDR1 GTSNPN and CDR2 SVGIG (reference sequence). This CDR3 is 12 amino acids long. CDR3 nucleotide sequence: TGTGCCTGGAGGCAGGACAGCCCTCCCCAGTTCTTC. Translating it yields CAWRQDSPPQFF.

The chain combines TRBV20-1 with TRBJ2-7; no firm D call. Trimming cost V 6 bases and J 5 bases, with 8 bases left between them. This CDR3 is 10 amino acids long. Germline CDR1 reads DFQATT; CDR2 reads SNEGSKA (reference sequence). DNA of the CDR3: TGCAGTGCCGCCGACCACGAGCAGTACTTC. Residues: CSAADHEQYF.

Only one count was recorded for this clone. The chain is built from TRBV5-1 and TRBJ2-7; 9 nucleotides line up with TRBD2. With V trimmed by 5 bases and J by 7 bases, 13 bases remained unmatched. Germline CDR1 and CDR2: SGHRS and YFSETQ. The CDR3 runs 15 residues. The CDR3 DNA is TGCGCCAGCAGTTGGGGCCGTAGCGGGAGATCAGAGCAGTACTTC. Encoded protein: CASSWGRSGRSEQYF.

This chain joins TRBV4-3 and TRBJ2-1, with D perhaps assigned TRBD1 or TRBD2 (6 bases each). The CDR3 runs to 16 residues. Germline V gene sequence: CDR1 LGHNA, CDR2 YSLEER. V lost 1 base and J 5 bases, leaving 15 bases between the germline ends. CDR3 nucleotide sequence: TGCGCCAGCAGCCAAGTGGGGGGCACCCCGAACAATGAGCAGTTCTTC. It encodes CASSQVGGTPNNEQFF.

This clone was observed once. This chain connects TRBV15 to TRBJ2-7, with 7 bases identical to TRBD2. Germline lookup yields CDR1 LNHNV and CDR2 YYDKDF (reference sequence). The CDR3 is 15 residues long. The V segment lost 3 bases and the J segment 3 bases; nucleotides outside the gene matches: 8. The CDR3 DNA follows: TGTGCCACCAGCAGGGGTCCGGGCGGGAGCTACGAGCAGTACTTC. Amino acids: CATSRGPGGSYEQYF.

J is TRBJ2-2 and V is TRBV7-9, with D perhaps matching TRBD1 (6 bases). V was pared by 2 bases and J by 1 base, with 8 bases between. This CDR3 contains 15 residues. Germline lookup yields CDR1 SEHNR and CDR2 FQNEAQ (reference sequence). The CDR3 sequence is CASSLRGQNTGELFF. CDR3 bases: TGTGCCAGCAGCTTAAGGGGACAGAACACCGGGGAGCTGTTTTTT.

This chain uses TRBV7-9 with TRBJ2-7, with D possibly matching TRBD1 (6 bases). V lost 5 bases, J lost 3 bases, and 14 bases lay in between. CDR1 SEHNR and CDR2 FQNEAQ come from the germline V gene (reference sequence). The CDR3 has 14 amino acids. CDR3 region: CASSADRTFYEQYF. The CDR3 DNA reads as TGTGCCAGCAGCGCTGACAGGACCTTCTACGAGCAGTACTTC.

The chain's CDR3 is CASSVGGREQYF. The CDR3 DNA sequence: TGCGCCAGCAGCGTGGGAGGGCGGGAGCAGTACTTC. The chain carries TRBV5-1 and TRBJ2-7; 7 bases are shared with TRBD2. This CDR3 is built from 12 residues. Germline CDR1 and CDR2: SGHRS and YFSETQ. V was pared by 4 bases and J by 7 bases, with 5 bases of the junction left unmatched.

J is TRBJ1-2 and V is TRBV6-1; D may be TRBD1 (6 bases). The CDR3 contains 15 residues. The germline V gene encodes CDR1 MNHNS and CDR2 SASEGT. The V end was cut by 8 bases, the J end by 7 bases, with 23 bases between. CDR3 in DNA: TGTGCCAGCCAGGGGTTATTGGCGTATCCGGGTGGCTACACCTTC. Its translation is CASQGLLAYPGGYTF.

This clone is categorized as medium-sized. The genes are TRBV7-8 and TRBJ2-2; TRBD1 matches 10 bases. The CDR3 has 14 amino acids. Trimming took 8 bases from V and 3 from J; bases not matched to a gene: 3. Per germline, CDR1 SGHVS and CDR2 FQNEAQ. CDR3 nucleotide sequence: TGTGCCAGCGGGGGACAGGGGTACACCGGGGAGCTGTTTTTT. It encodes CASGGQGYTGELFF.

The chain employs TRBV25-1 and TRBJ2-1, with a weak D call TRBD2 (5 bases). Germline lookup yields CDR1 MGHDK and CDR2 SYGVNS. Trimming removed 1 base from V and 4 bases from J, with 8 bases in between. This CDR3 is built from 14 residues. Here the CDR3 reads CASSESEGYNEQFF. CDR3 in DNA: TGTGCCAGCAGTGAATCAGAGGGATACAATGAGCAGTTCTTC.

The rearrangement uses TRBV6-5 and TRBJ1-2; D is possibly TRBD1 (6 bases). Germline V gene lookup returns CDR1 MNHEY and CDR2 SVGAGI. CDR3 size: 15 residues. Trimming took off 7 bases at V and 5 bases at J, with 20 bases between the two ends. The CDR3 region has the DNA TGTGCCAGCACCAACGAGGACAGCGCTACTTATGGCTACACCTTC. Protein product: CASTNEDSATYGYTF.

The V gene is TRBV6-4, the J gene TRBJ2-3; D might be TRBD1 (5 bases). Germline CDR1 is MRHNA and CDR2 is SNTAGT. V lost 6 bases and J lost 3, with 13 bases in between. This CDR3 region has 14 residues. The CDR3 region has the DNA TGTGCCAGCAGCCTAAGTTCAGGGACAGATACGCAGTATTTT. It translates to CASSLSSGTDTQYF.

This clone has just one count. This sequence joins TRBV5-1 and TRBJ2-3, with D perhaps TRBD2 (6 bases). CDR1 and CDR2 from the germline V gene are SGHRS and YFSETQ. The CDR3 runs to 16 residues. V shed 4 bases and J shed 4 bases, with 19 bases lying between them. CDR3 DNA: TGCGCCAGCAGCGGCTTTTACGGGAGCGCCGCAGATACGCAGTATTTT. It specifies CASSGFYGSAADTQYF.

The chain employs TRBV19 and TRBJ1-1; D is perhaps TRBD1 (5 bases). V lost 7 bases, J lost 5 bases, and 17 bases lay in between. Looked up from germline, CDR1 is LNHDA and CDR2 is SQIVND (reference sequence). This CDR3 contains 14 residues. The CDR3 DNA reads as TGTGCCAGTAAGATGGTAGGGGTGAGAACTGAAGCTTTCTTT. Translated, it gives CASKMVGVRTEAFF.

This clone has more than one count but fewer than ten. The genes are TRBV5-8 and TRBJ1-2, with D tentatively TRBD1 (5 bases). V was pared by 4 bases and J by 2 bases, with 12 bases between. Per the germline V gene, CDR1 is SGHTS and CDR2 is YDEGEE. The length of the CDR3 is 14 residues. CDR3 DNA sequence: TGTGCCAGCAGCCAATCAGGGATGAACTATGGCTACACCTTC. Translating gives CASSQSGMNYGYTF. Supplemented by reference TRBV5-8 and TRBJ1-2, the full variable domain reads EAGVTQSPTHLIKTRGQQATLRCSPISGHTSVYWYQQALGLGLQFLLWYDEGEERNRGNFPPRFSGRQFPNYSSELNVNALELEDSALYLCASSQSGMNYGYTFGSGTRLTVV.

This chain connects TRBV11-2 to TRBJ2-7, with a tentative D call TRBD1 (5 bases). The CDR3 covers 14 residues. From germline, CDR1 is SGHAT and CDR2 FQNNGV. V was pared by 5 bases and J by 3 bases, with 14 bases between. The DNA for the CDR3 is TGTGCCAGCAGCCGAGCCGACAGCCGCTACGAGCAGTACTTC. Translating it yields CASSRADSRYEQYF.

This CDR3 reads CASSVGGTGELFF. The CDR3 DNA reads TGTGCCAGCAGCGTGGGAGGGACCGGGGAGCTGTTTTTT. V usage is TRBV9 and J usage is TRBJ2-2; 7 bases line up with TRBD2. Germline V CDR1 and CDR2: SGDLS, YYNGEE. The length of the CDR3 is 13 residues. Trimming cost V 2 bases and J 5 bases; bases outside gene matches: 0. Using reference TRBV9 and TRBJ2-2 for the parts outside the CDR3, the full variable domain is DSGVTQTPKHLITATGQRVTLRCSPRSGDLSVYWYQQSLDQGLQFLIQYYNGEERAKGNILERFSAQQFPDLHSELNLSSLELGDSALYFCASSVGGTGELFFGEGSRLTVL.

The CDR3 nucleotides read TGTGCCAGCAGTCCCTCGACAGGGCTCTCCGAGCAGTACTTC. Translated, it gives CASSPSTGLSEQYF. The chain joins TRBV28 to TRBJ2-7; TRBD1 matches 7 bases. The trim removed 5 bases at V and 6 bases at J, leaving 10 bases unmatched. Per germline, CDR1 MDHEN and CDR2 SYDVKM. This CDR3 has 14 residues.